Here is one T cell receptor beta chain with its context. Its specificity is unknown. This entry is derived from a study of cytomegalovirus exposure and HLA in healthy donors. Overall study findings and caveats: Cytomegalovirus association was assigned to about 150 TCR beta chains.

The donors belonged to the approximately 130-subject validation cohort, separate from the 666-subject first cohort. Using immunoSEQ multiplex PCR, the repertoire was profiled, and TCRdb retains in-frame clones only, with some absent. The repertoire holds around 150,000 clones, roughly nine tenths seen once, with 3% to 3.5% in the top ten. Sample: PBMCs. This clonotype was obtained from a woman between 18 and 29 years old in good health and CMV-seropositive.

The CDR3 nucleotides read TGTGCCAGCAGTTTTCAAACCCAAGGAGGGGCCGGGGAGCTGTTTTTT. Its protein is CASSFQTQGGAGELFF. The gene calls are TRBV27 and TRBJ2-2, with D possibly being TRBD2 (6 bases). V lost 3 bases and J lost 6, with 17 bases in between. Germline V gene sequence: CDR1 MNHEY, CDR2 SMNVEV (reference sequence). The CDR3 runs to 16 residues.